This T cell receptor (beta chain) derives from a study of beta chain features in type 1 diabetes (dated by TCRdb to between 2017 and 2018). Some background on the complete study: Mean age, gender distribution, total cell number and subset yield were not different between patients and healthy donors. A total of 107,917,701 sorted cells were examined across all samples, and the number of cells per subset was strongly correlated with RNA yield. Whereas all 28 donors provided naive and central memory subsets, regulatory and stem cell-like memory subsets were isolated from just 8 patients and roughly eight healthy donors. The study compared the TCRB repertoires of sorted circulating CD4+ T cell subsets in recently diagnosed type 1 diabetes patients with those in matched healthy donors.

From each donor, a single peripheral blood sample of around 0.12 L on average was drawn into heparinised tubes. A BD FACSAria II was used to sort naive, central memory, regulatory and stem cell-like memory CD4+ T cells with a panel that included CD45RO, CCR7, CD25, CD127, CD95 and CD27. Every sorted population had a purity above 95%. Right away, PBMCs were isolated by Lymphoprep density gradient centrifugation and were stained directly, with no culture step. So that batch effects would be minimized, each experiment stained and sorted samples in pairs, pairing one healthy donor with one patient. The study at large found these results: At VDJ recombination sites, patients with type 1 diabetes made fewer insertions and deleted more nucleotides, a pattern implying thymic rearrangement abnormalities. Because cDNA was sequenced instead of genomic DNA, activated cells with high expression could be over-represented, although the groups did not differ in activation or CD3 levels. Shorter templates might be favored by PCR, yet because patient and control samples were amplified and corrected together, any such skew would affect both groups equally. The naive, central memory and regulatory TCRB repertoires appeared to resemble one another more closely among patients than among healthy donors. Because small numbers of individuals were included in the HLA sub-analyses, any influence of HLA type on TCRB rearrangement was left unresolved. In all four CD4+ subsets, TCRB CDR3 length was moderately but significantly shorter in type 1 diabetes patients.

The High Capacity cDNA Reverse Transcription Kit was used to reverse transcribe all of the isolated RNA, meaning that expressed TCRB transcripts were what got sequenced. Naive, central memory and regulatory T cell samples underwent deep immunoSEQ sequencing, averaging around 3.9 million total reads per sample. Sorted cells were lysed in RLT buffer and RNA was extracted with DNase-treated RNeasy Micro or Mini kits, depending on cell number. Each cell subset was processed separately to prevent cross-contamination, with patient and healthy donor samples processed together. The immunoSEQ multiplex PCR was used to amplify TCRB sequences from cDNA, generating 87-bp fragments that spanned the CDR3 region. Sequencing of the amplicons was done on the Illumina HiSeq platform. On the authors' methods: Synthetic template baselines were used to correct PCR bias computationally, reads within Hamming distance 2 were collapsed together, and singletons that could not be merged were discarded. Reads were aligned against IMGT so that V, D and J genes, CDR3 length and insertions or deletions at six rearrangement sites could be assigned. Within each subset, clonotype counts were normalized to sorted cell number, after which true diversity and Gini coefficients were computed with the tcR R package. Repertoire sharing was quantified using the overlap coefficient calculated on TCRB nucleotide sequences. Held by TCRdb, this immuneACCESS table contains in-frame sequences only and omits some clones. Under half of the omission traces to an unresolved V gene where checked; the cause of the rest is unknown. Clone size and the V and J calls come from that table; the DNA yielded D and trimming. The sample table holds 300,000 to 450,000 clones, of which 9.6% were seen once. The ten largest clones take up 0.6% of the sample.

Details on this clone: Its antigen is currently not known. Base-call qualities are not available, and no considerably larger clone is one nucleotide away.

The germline V gene provides CDR1 SGHDT and CDR2 YYEEEE. Including cysteine and phenylalanine, the CDR3 has 16 amino acids. Left in the record is the CDR3 DNA by itself, 48 bases read in frame from the first base. The V gene is TRBV5-6 and the J gene is TRBJ2-5, with 12 bases matching TRBD2. The J call could be wrong; TRBJ2-7 is a better fit for the DNA end. The material sequenced was central memory CD4+ T cells from blood. This receptor was taken from a man aged 30 to 39 with type 1 diabetes. The bases read TGTGCCAGCAGCTTGGTCGGACTAGCGGGATCTTACGAGCAGTACTTC. The resulting protein is CASSLVGLAGSYEQYF.